This T cell receptor (beta chain) was found in a study of T-cell memory formation after mild COVID-19. In the study overall: TCR clusters were largely donor specific.

Findings and caveats of the study: Clones that contracted from day 15 to 85 were balanced CD4/CD8, while later expanders leaned CD4+. Researchers report contracting CD4+ clones mostly in CM and EM, with CD8+ clones in EMRA.

Trimming left V 4 bases short and J 3 bases short, with 16 bases between. Germline lookup yields CDR1 SGHNT and CDR2 YYREEE (reference sequence). This CDR3 has 16 residues. TCRdb reanalysed the 5' RACE reads using MiXCR and keeps one entry per CDR3 protein. Counted here are about 210,000 distinct CDR3 sequences, about 11% occurring once; the ten biggest clones make up under 3.5%. In the case of this clonotype: Its antigen is currently unknown.

This sequence was found in a young man who had mild COVID-19 (a few samples of this study predate the infection). Cell type and time point are not known. Specimen: PBMCs or a T cell subset sorted from them (not recorded which). The J gene is TRBJ2-2, the V gene TRBV5-4; possible D gene TRBD2, 5 bases. The CDR3 sequence: CASSPRGQWDTGELFF. The CDR3 DNA reads TGTGCCAGCAGCCCCCGCGGGCAGTGGGACACCGGGGAGCTGTTTTTT. The full variable domain, completed using reference TRBV5-4 and TRBJ2-2, is ETGVTQSPTHLIKTRGQQVTLRCSSQSGHNTVSWYQQALGQGPQFIFQYYREEENGRGNFPPRFSGLQFPNYSSELNVNALELDDSALYLCASSPRGQWDTGELFFGEGSRLTVL.